Below are 12 T cell receptor beta chains sequenced from a single sample in a study of T cells in Graves' hyperthyroidism and ophthalmopathy. TCR beta CDR3 region amplification was performed from RNA transcripts. TCR CDR3 regions were first amplified by RT-PCR with HTBI primers. TCRdb used MiXCR to reprocess the multiplex PCR reads, holding one entry per CDR3 protein. The table has roughly 360,000 distinct CDR3 sequences, less than 15% seen once. The specimen was blood. These receptors all stem from a man aged 25 to 45 with Graves' hyperthyroidism that later progressed to Graves' ophthalmopathy.

This clonotype was counted between two and nine times. The chain joins TRBV9 to TRBJ2-1, with TRBD1 identical over 8 bases. CDR3 length: 14 residues. The V segment lost 2 bases and the J segment 6 bases; nucleotides outside the gene matches: 4. CDR1 is SGDLS and CDR2 is YYNGEE in the germline V gene. This chain's CDR3 is CASSVQGAGNEQFF. The CDR3 DNA sequence: TGTGCCAGCAGCGTCCAGGGGGCAGGCAATGAGCAGTTCTTC.

The rearrangement uses TRBV13 and TRBJ2-2; no clear D. In germline, CDR1 is PRHDT, CDR2 FYEKMQ (reference sequence). V shed 5 bases and J shed 0 bases, with 10 bases lying between them. CDR3 length equals 15 residues. For the CDR3, the DNA is TGTGCCAGCAGCCCTCCAAGGGCGAACACCGGGGAGCTGTTTTTT. This sequence encodes CASSPPRANTGELFF. Drawing the rest from reference TRBV13 and TRBJ2-2, the complete variable domain is AAGVIQSPRHLIKEKRETATLKCYPIPRHDTVYWYQQGPGQDPQFLISFYEKMQSDKGSIPDRFSAQQFSDYHSELNMSSLELGDSALYFCASSPPRANTGELFFGEGSRLTVL.

This clonotype was seen repeatedly, ten times or more. This chain links TRBV12-3 or TRBV12-4 with TRBJ1-5; 8 positions agree with TRBD1. The CDR3 covers 15 residues. V shed 6 bases, J shed 6 bases, and the junction held 10 bases outside the gene matches. The chain's CDR3 is CASSRLGQGGQPQHF. The CDR3 DNA reads TGTGCCAGCAGCCGTCTAGGACAGGGAGGTCAGCCCCAGCATTTT.

The rearrangement links TRBV29-1 to TRBJ2-2, with unresolved D. The germline V gene has CDR1 SQVTM and CDR2 ANQGSEA. This CDR3 spans 14 amino acids. V gave up 6 bases and J gave up 7 bases, with 18 bases separating them. CDR3 residues: CSVDGPYIGGELFF. The CDR3, as DNA: TGCAGCGTCGATGGACCTTACATTGGCGGGGAGCTGTTTTTT.

The table lists this clonotype with a few counts. The rearrangement joins TRBV7-9 to TRBJ1-2; no clear D gene. Looked up from germline, CDR1 is SEHNR and CDR2 is FQNEAQ (reference sequence). Trimming removed 1 base at V and 1 base at J, with 10 bases between. This CDR3 is built from 15 residues. The CDR3 sequence is CASSLGPRLNYGYTF. In nucleotides, the CDR3 is TGTGCCAGCAGCTTAGGCCCCCGGCTTAACTATGGCTACACCTTC.

This clonotype was found many times. The rearrangement links TRBV6-1 to TRBJ1-2, with D possibly being TRBD1 (5 bases). In germline, CDR1 is MNHNS, CDR2 SASEGT. The CDR3 totals 13 residues. V lost 6 bases to trimming and J lost 2 bases, with 10 bases between them. The CDR3 DNA reads TGTGCCAGCAGATCTCGGGACAACTATGGCTACACCTTC. This translates into CASRSRDNYGYTF.

The chain uses TRBV7-9 and TRBJ1-4; D perhaps matches TRBD1 (6 bases). CDR3 length: 16 residues. V lost 5 bases to trimming and J lost 7 bases, with 20 bases between them. The germline V gene encodes CDR1 SEHNR and CDR2 FQNEAQ (reference sequence). CDR3 region: CASSARGTFHSEKLFF. In DNA, the CDR3 is TGTGCCAGCAGCGCTAGGGGGACATTTCATAGTGAAAAACTGTTTTTT.

This clonotype was observed many times. The chain is built from TRBV13 and TRBJ2-1, with 14 bases that match TRBD2. The V segment lost 6 bases and the J segment 7 bases; nucleotides outside the gene matches: 8. Per the germline V gene, CDR1 is PRHDT and CDR2 is FYEKMQ (reference sequence). The CDR3 extends over 16 amino acids. CDR3 in amino acids: CASSPRLAGGINEQFF. The CDR3 region has the DNA TGTGCCAGCAGTCCCCGACTAGCGGGGGGGATAAATGAGCAGTTCTTC.

This clonotype has a count of ten or more. The V call is TRBV28, the J call TRBJ2-3; TRBD1 matches at 10 bases. Germline loops: CDR1 MDHEN, CDR2 SYDVKM. The CDR3 covers 16 residues. V gave up 6 bases and J gave up 1 base; unmatched junction bases: 7. The CDR3 spells CASRIPGTGGTDTQYF. The CDR3 coding sequence is TGTGCCAGCAGGATTCCCGGGACAGGGGGCACAGATACGCAGTATTTT.

In this sample, this clonotype turned up a few times. This rearrangement joins TRBV6-1 to TRBJ2-5; 8 bases agree with TRBD1. Unmatched junction bases numbered 4, after V lost 3 bases and J lost 4 bases. Per germline, CDR1 MNHNS and CDR2 SASEGT. The CDR3 totals 14 residues. For the CDR3, the DNA is TGTGCCAGCAGTGACAGGGGGCTTACAGAGACCCAGTACTTC. Translating it yields CASSDRGLTETQYF.

This clonotype was counted many times. The rearrangement links TRBV5-1 to TRBJ2-5, with D perhaps TRBD1 or TRBD2 (5 bases each). V was cut by 0 bases and J by 5 bases, with 14 bases left in between. The CDR3 is made up of 15 amino acids. Per the germline V gene, CDR1 is SGHRS and CDR2 is YFSETQ. CDR3 loop: CASSLEGTPAETQYF. In nucleotides, the CDR3 is TGCGCCAGCAGCTTGGAGGGGACCCCGGCGGAGACCCAGTACTTC.

The chain combines TRBV7-2 with TRBJ2-2, with D maybe TRBD2 (7 bases). Trimming removed 5 bases from V and 0 bases from J, with 16 bases in between. Germline-derived CDR1 and CDR2 are SGHTA and FQGNSA. The CDR3 totals 17 residues. DNA for the CDR3: TGTGCCAGCAGCCCCCTAGGGGGGGGACCGAACACCGGGGAGCTGTTTTTT. It specifies CASSPLGGGPNTGELFF.